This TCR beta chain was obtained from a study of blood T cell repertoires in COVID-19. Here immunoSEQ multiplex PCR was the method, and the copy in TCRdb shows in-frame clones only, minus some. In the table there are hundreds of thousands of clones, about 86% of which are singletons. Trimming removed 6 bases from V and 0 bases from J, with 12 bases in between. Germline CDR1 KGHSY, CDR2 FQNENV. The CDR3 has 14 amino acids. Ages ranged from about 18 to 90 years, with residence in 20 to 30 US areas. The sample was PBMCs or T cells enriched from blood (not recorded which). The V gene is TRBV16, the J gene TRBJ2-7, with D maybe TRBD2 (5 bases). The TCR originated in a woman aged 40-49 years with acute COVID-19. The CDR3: CASRIGRASYEQYF. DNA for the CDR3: TGTGCCAGCAGAATAGGGCGGGCCTCCTACGAGCAGTACTTC.